These T cell receptor beta chains were read from a single sample in a study of CD8+ T cells in alopecia areata. Assay used: immunoSEQ multiplex PCR; TCRdb lists only in-frame clones, some missing. The data hold over 150,000 clones, with less than 80% observed a single time. This material consisted of CD4+ T cells sorted from blood, taken at week 24, from a patient treated with tofacitinib. These receptors were taken from a human donor with alopecia areata. The CDR3 runs from the conserved cysteine through the conserved F or W. Each record gives: D gene, V gene, J gene, clone size, CDR3 protein, CDR3 DNA. The D gene is left open where the match is weak. Clone size, where shown, is once, few, many, or a class for clones that have expanded.

NA	TRBV5-1	TRBJ2-3	few	CASSSGRDSGTDTQYF	TGCGCCAGCAGCTCAGGGCGGGACTCTGGCACAGATACGCAGTATTTT
NA	TRBV29-1	TRBJ1-2	once	CSVHASGDGYTF	TGCAGCGTTCATGCGTCAGGGGATGGCTACACCTTC
NA	TRBV29-1	TRBJ1-4	few	CSVALKHGEKLFF	TGCAGCGTTGCCCTCAAGCACGGAGAAAAACTGTTTTTT
NA	TRBV6-5	TRBJ1-2	NA	CASRQIYGYTF	TGTGCCAGCAGACAGATCTATGGCTACACCTTC
NA	TRBV10-3	TRBJ2-4	few	CAISEGVGSNIQYF	TGTGCCATCAGTGAAGGGGTGGGAAGCAACATTCAGTACTTC
TRBD1	TRBV2	TRBJ1-2	NA	CASPRLRQGTNYGYTF	TGTGCCAGCCCTAGATTAAGACAGGGGACTAACTATGGCTACACCTTC
NA	TRBV30	TRBJ2-2	NA	CAWGLSGELFF	TGTGCCTGGGGGCTCTCCGGGGAGCTGTTTTTT
TRBD1	TRBV27	TRBJ2-1	NA	CASSFPGQGEQFF	TGTGCCAGCAGTTTTCCGGGACAGGGTGAGCAGTTCTTC
NA	TRBV30	TRBJ1-5	NA	CAWSVDRWDIRHF	TGTGCCTGGAGTGTGGATCGGTGGGACATCCGGCATTTT
NA	TRBV5-6	TRBJ1-5	NA	CASSFDRSNQPQHF	TGTGCCAGCAGCTTCGACAGATCCAATCAGCCCCAGCATTTT
NA	TRBV12-5	TRBJ1-1	NA	CASGLGNQGEAFF	TGTGCTAGTGGTTTAGGAAATCAGGGGGAAGCTTTCTTT
NA	TRBV29-1	TRBJ2-3	NA	CSVEIQFTDTQYF	TGCAGCGTTGAAATACAGTTCACAGATACGCAGTATTTT
NA	TRBV9	TRBJ1-1	NA	CASSVAQGRTEAFF	TGTGCCAGCAGCGTAGCCCAGGGACGAACTGAAGCTTTCTTT
NA	TRBV29-1	TRBJ1-4	NA	CSAQQGYNEKLFF	TGCAGCGCTCAACAGGGATACAATGAAAAACTGTTTTTT
NA	TRBV5-6	TRBJ1-2	NA	CASARQALQANYGYTF	TGTGCCAGCGCCCGACAGGCCTTGCAAGCTAACTATGGCTACACCTTC
TRBD2	TRBV5-1	TRBJ2-5	NA	CASSPSGGYVETQYF	TGCGCCAGCAGCCCGAGCGGGGGGTATGTGGAGACCCAGTACTTC
NA	TRBV30	TRBJ1-5	NA	CAWSEGTSNQPQHF	TGTGCCTGGAGTGAGGGCACCAGCAATCAGCCCCAGCATTTT
NA	TRBV11-3	TRBJ1-1	few	CASSRYPQGSGTEAFF	TGTGCCAGCAGCCGATATCCGCAGGGGTCCGGCACTGAAGCTTTCTTT
NA	TRBV4-1	TRBJ1-3	NA	CASSQVDDTIYF	TGCGCCAGCAGCCAAGTCGACGACACCATATATTTT
TRBD2	TRBV5-4	TRBJ2-2	NA	CASSLVGGTGELFF	TGTGCCAGCAGCTTGGTGGGGGGGACCGGGGAGCTGTTTTTT
NA	TRBV30	TRBJ2-5	NA	CAWSVLQETQYF	TGTGCCTGGAGTGTTCTTCAAGAGACCCAGTACTTC
NA	TRBV28	TRBJ1-2	NA	CASSFDNYGYTF	TGTGCCAGCAGTTTTGACAACTATGGCTACACCTTC
NA	TRBV11-2	TRBJ2-1	NA	CASSLEIRGDEQFF	TGTGCCAGCAGCTTAGAGATCAGGGGAGATGAGCAGTTCTTC
NA	TRBV29-1	TRBJ2-7	few	CSVGDPPEQYF	TGCAGCGTTGGGGACCCTCCCGAGCAGTACTTC
NA	TRBV2	TRBJ2-2	NA	CASIVLENTGELFF	TGTGCCAGCATCGTCTTGGAGAACACCGGGGAGCTGTTTTTT
NA	TRBV29-1	TRBJ1-2	NA	CSVLRGGKGNYGYTF	TGCAGCGTCTTACGTGGGGGCAAGGGTAACTATGGCTACACCTTC
NA	TRBV29-1	TRBJ2-2	NA	CSVTDTGELFF	TGCAGCGTCACGGACACCGGGGAGCTGTTTTTT
NA	TRBV29-1	TRBJ1-1	NA	CSVESLRVRGKNTEAFF	TGCAGCGTTGAATCCCTCCGCGTCAGGGGCAAGAACACTGAAGCTTTCTTT